This T cell receptor beta chain emerged from a study of blood T cell repertoires in COVID-19. Study overall: Samples of COVID-19 (acute and convalescent) were obtained from the United States, Italy and Spain. PBMCs, B-cell-depleted T cells, or T cells provided the cDNA or gDNA that made up the material.

This CDR3 region has 16 residues. The germline V and J ends were trimmed by 1 base and 0 bases, with 13 bases remaining between them. CDR1 is SGHDN, CDR2 FVKESK, per germline. As processed by the authors: It was from reference gene primer amplification that nucleated cell counts were estimated. The protocol was immunoSEQ multiplex PCR, while the TCRdb copy is restricted to in-frame clones and leaves out a portion. Clone size and the V and J calls come from that table; the DNA yielded D and trimming. The table shows tens of thousands of clones, with around 90% occurring only once. The sequence derives from a woman at least 80 years old with acute or convalescent COVID-19. V usage is TRBV14 and J usage is TRBJ2-7; weak D call: TRBD2 (5 bases). Specimen: peripheral blood. The CDR3 here is CASSQGPVGSSYEQYF. CDR3 nucleotides: TGTGCCAGCAGCCAAGGCCCCGTAGGGAGCTCCTACGAGCAGTACTTC. Supplemented by reference TRBV14 and TRBJ2-7, the full variable domain reads EAGVTQFPSHSVIEKGQTVTLRCDPISGHDNLYWYRRVMGKEIKFLLHFVKESKQDESGMPNNRFLAERTGGTYSTLKVQPAELEDSGVYFCASSQGPVGSSYEQYFGPGTRLTVT.